This T cell receptor beta chain originates from a study of T cell clonotyping in hematopoietic cell transplantation. Study details: Recipients' pretransplant samples followed cytoreduction.

The time point denotes: recipient sample about 28 days before transplant, after cytoreduction. The V and J ends lost 3 bases and 4 bases respectively, with 6 bases between them. The germline CDR1 and CDR2 sequences are KGHSH and LQKENI. This CDR3 is built from 12 residues. To note about this clone: Its cognate antigen is unknown.

Repertoires were generated with immunoSEQ multiplex PCR, while TCRdb's copy carries only in-frame clones and drops some. This sample has about 9,200 clones, with 87% found just once. Study results and caveats: Higher Inverse Simpson Index values in graft donor and pretransplant recipient predicted broader posttransplant TCR diversity.

This TCR was recovered from a woman aged 55 to 70 with acute myeloid leukemia. Some clones in this sample may be carry-over from other donors' samples. Here the sequenced sample was peripheral blood mononuclear cells, taken before stem cell transplant. The V and J genes are TRBV18 and TRBJ1-1; D is unclear. DNA of the CDR3: TGTGCCAGCTCACCGACGGGCACTGAAGCTTTCTTT. Translation gives CASSPTGTEAFF.